The TCR beta chain under discussion was sequenced for a study of sequential checkpoint blockade in melanoma. Study overall: First-line arms were nivolumab then ipilimumab, or the reverse, randomized 1:1. After nivolumab or ipilimumab alone, some 20 patients had week-13 rebiopsies. The study, taken as a whole, reports: Mutational load did not correlate with tumor T-cell fraction or clonality.

V shed 7 bases and J shed 2 bases, with 16 bases lying between them. This CDR3 region has 15 residues. Germline-derived CDR1 and CDR2 are SGHNT and YENEEA. This clone turned up a few times. Its antigen is still unknown. TCRdb's table, derived via immunoSEQ multiplex PCR, lists solely in-frame clones and lacks some. The sample includes several hundred clones, roughly a fifth of them seen just once. As to treatment: randomized to nivolumab then ipilimumab (arm A) or the reverse (arm B). Material: tumor tissue (inferred from file names), obtained from a patient given nivolumab and ipilimumab in sequence. The rearrangement uses TRBV11-3 and TRBJ2-3; D remains unclear. This sequence was found in a human donor with melanoma. CDR3 sequence reads: CASTKTGLLTDTQYF. CDR3 in DNA: TGTGCCAGCACCAAAACCGGCCTGCTCACAGATACGCAGTATTTT. The full variable domain, in which reference TRBV11-3 and TRBJ2-3 provide the parts outside the CDR3, is EAGVVQSPRYKIIEKKQPVAFWCNPISGHNTLYWYLQNLGQGPELLIRYENEEAVDDSQLPKDRFSAERLKGVDSTLKIQPAELGDSAVYLCASTKTGLLTDTQYFGPGTRLTVL.